This T cell receptor beta chain was identified during a study of OX40 agonist ivuxolimab in advanced cancers. At the level of the study: Across the patients, intravenous ivuxolimab was delivered every 2 weeks at 0.01 to 10 mg/kg. In three patients, partial responses were observed, one with hepatocellular carcinoma and two with cutaneous melanoma. Whole-study results and caveats: Among patients with partial responses at 0.1-3.0 mg/kg, clonal expansion was among the lowest.

A note on this clone: Its antigen is still unknown.

Clones were read by immunoSEQ multiplex PCR, and TCRdb kept only the in-frame ones, dropping some. The sample yields 40,000 to 60,000 clones, roughly 85% seen once. Baseline was the first blood sampling point, followed by cycle 4 day 1 and cycle 7 day 1. Germline V gives CDR1 SNHLY, CDR2 FYNNEI. V gave up 6 bases and J gave up 1 base, with 9 bases separating them. The CDR3 runs 13 residues. V and J are TRBV2 and TRBJ2-5; D not certain. This TCR came from an adult with an advanced solid tumor such as melanoma, head and neck, liver or kidney cancer. This sample comprised CD4+ or CD8+ T cells sorted from blood, obtained in a trial of the OX40 agonist ivuxolimab. Here the CDR3 reads CASRLEIQETQYF. In nucleotides, the CDR3 is TGTGCCAGCAGGCTAGAGATCCAAGAGACCCAGTACTTC.